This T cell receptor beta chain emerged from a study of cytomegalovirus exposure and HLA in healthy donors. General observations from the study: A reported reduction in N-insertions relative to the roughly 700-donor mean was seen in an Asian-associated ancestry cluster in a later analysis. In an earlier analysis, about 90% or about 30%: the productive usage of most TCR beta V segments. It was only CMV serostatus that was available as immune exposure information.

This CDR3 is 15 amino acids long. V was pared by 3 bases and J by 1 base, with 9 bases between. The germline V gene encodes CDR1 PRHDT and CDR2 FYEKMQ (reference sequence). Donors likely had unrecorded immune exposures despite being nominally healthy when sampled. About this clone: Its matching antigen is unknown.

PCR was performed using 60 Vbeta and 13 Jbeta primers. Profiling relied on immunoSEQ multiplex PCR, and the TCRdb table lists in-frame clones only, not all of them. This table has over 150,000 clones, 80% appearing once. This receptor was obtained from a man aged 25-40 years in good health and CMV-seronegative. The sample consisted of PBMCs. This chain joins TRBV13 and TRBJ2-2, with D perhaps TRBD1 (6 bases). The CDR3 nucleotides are TGTGCCAGCAGCTTTGGGGGCTTGAACACCGGGGAGCTGTTTTTT. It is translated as CASSFGGLNTGELFF.